Listed here are 18 T cell receptor beta chains from one sample, sequenced in a study of T cell changes during pregnancy in multiple sclerosis. TCRdb's table, derived via immunoSEQ multiplex PCR, lists solely in-frame clones and lacks some. This table holds fewer than 85,000 clones, roughly 89% found once. The starting material was peripheral blood, obtained in the second trimester of pregnancy. Receptor source: a female donor with multiple sclerosis, enrolled in a pregnancy study.

This chain links TRBV6-5 with TRBJ1-1, with D uncertain. V was cut by 2 bases and J by 0 bases, with 4 bases left in between. There are 13 residues in the CDR3. The germline V gene encodes CDR1 MNHEY and CDR2 SVGAGI. The CDR3 DNA reads TGTGCCAGCAGTTACCTTATGAACACTGAAGCTTTCTTT. Amino acids: CASSYLMNTEAFF.

The gene calls are TRBV2 and TRBJ2-4; 11 bases line up with TRBD1. Germline CDR1 is SNHLY and CDR2 is FYNNEI. This CDR3 has 13 residues. CDR3 sequence reads: CAGGQGGTNIQYF. The CDR3 coding sequence is TGTGCGGGGGGACAGGGGGGGACAAACATTCAGTACTTC.

The chain is built from TRBV5-6 and TRBJ1-3; D gene unclear. The CDR3 is made up of 14 amino acids. V was cut by 1 base and J by 4 bases, with 9 bases left in between. Germline CDR1 reads SGHDT; CDR2 reads YYEEEE. The DNA of the CDR3 is TGTGCCAGCAGCTTGCCAGGTCCGGGAAACACCATATATTTT. It encodes CASSLPGPGNTIYF.

The V gene is TRBV11-3, the J gene TRBJ2-1; D not certain. The CDR3 has 13 amino acids. Germline CDR1 and CDR2: SGHNT and YENEEA. Trimming took off 7 bases at V and 3 bases at J, with 10 bases between the two ends. The CDR3 spells CASTWPGYNEQFF. CDR3 sequence (DNA): TGTGCCAGCACCTGGCCGGGCTACAATGAGCAGTTCTTC.

This clone has only one observation. V is TRBV6-5 and J is TRBJ2-5; the match to TRBD2 covers 9 bases. Looked up from germline, CDR1 is MNHEY and CDR2 is SVGAGI. Trimming cost V 5 bases and J 1 base; bases outside gene matches: 5. CDR3 length equals 15 residues. CDR3 sequence: CASSPIAGAQETQYF. CDR3 in DNA: TGTGCCAGCAGTCCAATAGCGGGGGCCCAAGAGACCCAGTACTTC.

The chain employs TRBV5-1 and TRBJ2-1; 15 positions match TRBD2. This CDR3 contains 16 residues. After removal of 3 bases from V and 6 bases from J, the junction contained 4 bases not matched to a gene. Per germline, CDR1 SGHRS and CDR2 YFSETQ. CDR3 residues: CASSWGLAGGPNEQFF. CDR3 nucleotide sequence: TGCGCCAGCAGCTGGGGACTAGCGGGGGGACCCAATGAGCAGTTCTTC.

V and J are TRBV28 and TRBJ1-5; D unclear. CDR1 is MDHEN, CDR2 SYDVKM, per germline. V lost 7 bases, J lost 3 bases, and 10 bases lay in between. The CDR3 extends over 13 amino acids. The CDR3 DNA sequence: TGTGCCAGCACCTCTCGTCCCAATCAGCCCCAGCATTTT. It translates to CASTSRPNQPQHF.

This chain links TRBV6-5 with TRBJ1-2; TRBD1 agrees at 7 bases. V was pared by 0 bases and J by 4 bases, with 2 bases of the junction left unmatched. Germline-derived CDR1 and CDR2 are MNHEY and SVGAGI. The CDR3 length is 14 residues. The CDR3, as DNA: TGTGCCAGCAGTTACTCGCCAGGGGGCTATGGCTACACCTTC. It yields the protein CASSYSPGGYGYTF.

The chain uses TRBV6-5 and TRBJ2-7; 7 nucleotides line up with TRBD1. The germline V gene encodes CDR1 MNHEY and CDR2 SVGAGI. V gave up 6 bases and J gave up 5 bases; unmatched junction bases: 7. The CDR3 covers 13 residues. CDR3 sequence reads: CASSPRGRHEQYF. The CDR3 DNA reads as TGTGCCAGCAGCCCCAGGGGGAGACACGAGCAGTACTTC.

CDR3 loop: CASSPGTSGYTF. The CDR3 coding sequence is TGTGCCAGCAGTCCTGGGACATCCGGCTACACCTTC. This chain joins TRBV6-5 and TRBJ1-2, with TRBD1 as a possible D gene (6 bases). Looked up from germline, CDR1 is MNHEY and CDR2 is SVGAGI. V lost 5 bases and J 8 bases, leaving 12 bases between the germline ends. The CDR3 spans 12 residues.

V and J are TRBV7-3 and TRBJ1-6; 9 positions match TRBD1. The CDR3 is 16 residues long. CDR1 is SGHTA and CDR2 is FQGTGA in the germline V gene. V gave up 1 base and J gave up 2 bases; unmatched junction bases: 0. The CDR3 spells CASSLRDRAYNSPLHF. CDR3 bases: TGTGCCAGCAGCTTAAGGGACAGGGCCTATAATTCACCCCTCCACTTT. The variable domain in full, completed from reference TRBV7-3 and TRBJ1-6, reads GAGVSQTPSNKVTEKGKYVELRCDPISGHTALYWYRQSLGQGPEFLIYFQGTGAADDSGLPNDRFFAVRPEGSVSTLKIQRTERGDSAVYLCASSLRDRAYNSPLHFGNGTRLTVT.

The genes are TRBV9 and TRBJ2-1, with TRBD2 matching over 11 bases. Unmatched junction bases numbered 6, after V lost 0 bases and J lost 10 bases. Germline V lookup: CDR1 SGDLS, CDR2 YYNGEE. This CDR3 is built from 15 residues. In nucleotides, the CDR3 is TGTGCCAGCAGCGTAGATAGCGGGGGGGCAGGGGAGCAGTTCTTC. This translates into CASSVDSGGAGEQFF.

This clone was picked up many times. The V and J genes are TRBV14 and TRBJ2-5, with 7 bases lining up with TRBD1. CDR3 length: 16 residues. V lost 5 bases and J lost 5; bases outside the gene matches: 14. Germline lookup yields CDR1 SGHDN and CDR2 FVKESK. The CDR3 protein is CASSATSRGGAETQYF. The CDR3 DNA is TGTGCCAGCAGCGCTACTTCCCGAGGGGGCGCGGAGACCCAGTACTTC.

The V gene is TRBV4-3, the J gene TRBJ2-1; 9 bases match TRBD2. V trimming: 2 bases; J trimming: 4 bases; junction bases outside the gene matches: 9. The CDR3 has 17 amino acids. Germline-derived CDR1 and CDR2 are LGHNA and YSLEER. CDR3 protein: CASSQSSGGSYYNEQFF. As DNA, the CDR3 is TGCGCCAGCAGCCAATCAAGCGGGGGGTCCTATTACAATGAGCAGTTCTTC.

The V and J genes are TRBV19 and TRBJ2-6, with D perhaps TRBD2 (6 bases). The V end lost 2 bases, the J end lost 4 bases, and 6 bases lay between the germline ends. The germline V gene has CDR1 LNHDA and CDR2 SQIVND (reference sequence). This CDR3 region has 14 residues. The CDR3: CASSIRGGANVLTF. The DNA for the CDR3 is TGTGCCAGTAGTATACGGGGGGGGGCCAACGTCCTGACTTTC.

The J gene is TRBJ2-7, the V gene TRBV19, with D unresolved. The CDR3 is made up of 13 amino acids. Trimming pared 1 base from V and 3 bases from J, leaving 7 bases between. Germline V gene lookup returns CDR1 LNHDA and CDR2 SQIVND (reference sequence). The CDR3 DNA is TGTGCCAGTAGTATAGCCCCCTACTACGAGCAGTACTTC. As protein: CASSIAPYYEQYF.

The rearrangement joins TRBV2 to TRBJ2-7; 7 nucleotides agree with TRBD2. Germline V gene lookup returns CDR1 SNHLY and CDR2 FYNNEI. The CDR3 contains 12 residues. The CDR3 loop is CAVGRANFEQYF. The CDR3 DNA sequence: TGTGCAGTGGGGAGGGCGAACTTCGAGCAGTACTTC.

This clone was counted between two and nine times. This rearrangement joins TRBV2 to TRBJ1-6, with TRBD1 matching over 8 bases. Germline CDR1 is SNHLY and CDR2 is FYNNEI. CDR3 length: 13 residues. CDR3 in amino acids: CVSGGTYNSPLHF. The CDR3 bases are TGTGTCTCAGGGGGCACCTATAATTCACCCCTCCACTTT.